The 17 T cell receptor beta chains presented below share a single source sample, sequenced in a study of shared clonotypes between healthy human individuals. Repertoires were generated with immunoSEQ multiplex PCR, while TCRdb's copy carries only in-frame clones and drops some. The table lists 450,000 to 500,000 clones, roughly 80% of them singletons. The specimen sequenced was PBMCs. These receptor sequences come from a middle-aged woman in good health. Some clones in this sample may be carry-over from other donors' samples.

About this clone itself: Within the sample, other DNA sequences also encode this same CDR3. CDR3 DNA sequence: TGCGCCAGCAGCCCGGGACTAGCGTCGGATACGCAGTATTTT. It codes for CASSPGLASDTQYF. V usage is TRBV5-1 and J usage is TRBJ2-3, with 10 positions matching TRBD2. From germline, CDR1 is SGHRS and CDR2 YFSETQ. This CDR3 is 14 amino acids long. The trim removed 4 bases at V and 6 bases at J, leaving 5 bases unmatched.

This clone showed up just once. V gene TRBV10-2 combines with J gene TRBJ2-1, with 12 bases matching TRBD2. Germline V gene lookup returns CDR1 WSHSY and CDR2 SAAADI. The CDR3 has 15 amino acids. Germline trimming cut 6 bases from V and 3 bases from J; bases unmatched to any gene: 3. CDR3 sequence (DNA): TGCGCCAGCAGAGGACTAGCGGGATTCTACAATGAGCAGTTCTTC. This encodes CASRGLAGFYNEQFF.

The J gene is TRBJ2-3, the V gene TRBV6-4; D is undetermined. Germline lookup yields CDR1 MRHNA and CDR2 SNTAGT. The V end lost 0 bases, the J end lost 2 bases, and 3 bases lay between the germline ends. There are 13 residues in the CDR3. CDR3 nucleotides: TGTGCCAGCAGTGACTCCGACACAGATACGCAGTATTTT. It encodes CASSDSDTDTQYF.

The rearrangement uses TRBV19 and TRBJ2-2; 10 nucleotides agree with TRBD2. Looked up from germline, CDR1 is LNHDA and CDR2 is SQIVND (reference sequence). The CDR3 runs 17 residues. V dropped 5 bases and J dropped 5; count of bases not matched to a gene: 11. The CDR3 DNA reads TGTGCCAGTAGTCCGGGACTAGCGAGACGGGGGACCGGGGAGCTGTTTTTT. Translated: CASSPGLARRGTGELFF.

This clone has more than one count but fewer than ten. The CDR3: CASSLALPGNTEAFF. CDR3 in DNA: TGCGCCAGCAGCTTGGCTTTGCCAGGGAACACTGAAGCTTTCTTT. V is TRBV5-1 and J is TRBJ1-1; D not certain. Germline V gene lookup returns CDR1 SGHRS and CDR2 YFSETQ. The CDR3 has 15 residues. Trimming removed 0 bases from V and 1 base from J, with 10 bases in between.

The rearrangement links TRBV29-1 to TRBJ1-3; possibly TRBD1 for D (5 bases). The CDR3 has 16 residues. V was clipped by 3 bases and J by 8 bases, with 23 bases between them. The V gene's germline CDR1 is SQVTM and CDR2 ANQGSEA. The CDR3 reads CSVDARDPTRVDTIYF. The CDR3 DNA sequence: TGCAGCGTTGACGCCCGGGACCCAACACGGGTGGACACCATATATTTT.

The J gene is TRBJ1-5, the V gene TRBV19; D not certain. The V and J ends lost 2 bases and 1 base respectively, with 9 bases between them. The germline V gene has CDR1 LNHDA and CDR2 SQIVND (reference sequence). The CDR3 spans 15 residues. The CDR3 loop reads CASSIYALSNQPQHF. CDR3 bases: TGTGCCAGTAGTATATATGCACTGAGCAATCAGCCCCAGCATTTT.

The V and J genes are TRBV1 and TRBJ1-5; TRBD1 is the table's D call and was not checked against the DNA. TRBV1 is a recognized pseudogene. The CDR3 is made up of 17 amino acids. CDR3: CTSSQDLRQTSNQPQHF. CDR3 bases: TGCACCAGCAGCCAAGATCTCAGACAAACGAGCAATCAGCCCCAGCATTTT.

The CDR3 DNA follows: TGTGCCAGCAAACCGGGACTAGCGTATCCTGAGCAGTTCTTC. Its protein is CASKPGLAYPEQFF. J is TRBJ2-1 and V is TRBV28, with TRBD2 matching over 10 bases. CDR1 and CDR2 from the germline V gene are MDHEN and SYDVKM. V lost 7 bases to trimming and J lost 9 bases; unmatched junction nucleotides: 9. The CDR3 runs to 14 residues.

The genes are TRBV9 and TRBJ2-3, with D possibly being TRBD2 (5 bases). Trimming removed 0 bases at V and 0 bases at J, with 8 bases between. Germline loops: CDR1 SGDLS, CDR2 YYNGEE. The CDR3 runs 15 residues. The chain's CDR3 is CASSVAAGSTDTQYF. The CDR3 nucleotides read TGTGCCAGCAGCGTAGCGGCGGGTAGCACAGATACGCAGTATTTT.

The chain links TRBV5-4 to TRBJ2-5, with TRBD2 matching 8 bases. CDR3 length: 14 residues. The germline V gene encodes CDR1 SGHNT and CDR2 YYREEE (reference sequence). J lost 5 bases, V lost 2 bases, and 5 bases had no gene match. The CDR3 nucleotides are TGTGCCAGCAGCTTTACGGGAGGGGTGGAGACCCAGTACTTC. Its translation: CASSFTGGVETQYF.

The chain is built from TRBV5-1 and TRBJ2-3; D call uncertain. The CDR3 runs 15 residues. The germline CDR1 and CDR2 sequences are SGHRS and YFSETQ. V lost 1 base, J lost 2 bases, and 11 bases lay in between. The chain's CDR3 is CASSLYGSLTDTQYF. The CDR3 DNA is TGCGCCAGCAGCTTGTACGGGTCCCTCACAGATACGCAGTATTTT.

A few counts support this clone. The chain joins TRBV18 to TRBJ1-2; TRBD1 is a possible D gene (6 bases). V shed 6 bases and J shed 6 bases, with 14 bases lying between them. The V gene's germline CDR1 is KGHSH and CDR2 LQKENI. The CDR3 spans 13 residues. The CDR3 here is CASSDSRGDGYTF. CDR3 bases: TGTGCCAGCTCGGACAGCAGAGGGGATGGCTACACCTTC.

This clone was counted a few times. This chain links TRBV19 with TRBJ1-5; 12 nucleotides agree with TRBD1. The CDR3 consists of 18 residues. J lost 1 base, V lost 5 bases, and 9 bases had no gene match. Germline assignment: CDR1 LNHDA and CDR2 SQIVND (reference sequence). This chain's CDR3 is CASSLPGQGAWSNQPQHF. The CDR3 nucleotides are TGTGCCAGTAGTCTCCCGGGACAGGGGGCATGGAGCAATCAGCCCCAGCATTTT.

The table lists this clone with a few counts. V is TRBV5-4 and J is TRBJ2-1; D may be TRBD2 (7 bases). The CDR3 is 16 residues long. The V and J ends lost 6 bases and 0 bases respectively, with 16 bases between them. The V gene's germline CDR1 is SGHNT and CDR2 YYREEE (reference sequence). CDR3 residues: CASTEGGGSSYNEQFF. The CDR3 bases are TGTGCCAGCACCGAGGGGGGCGGGAGCTCCTACAATGAGCAGTTCTTC.

This clone was recorded a few times. The genes are TRBV29-1 and TRBJ2-1, with 7 positions matching TRBD2. The CDR3 is made up of 13 amino acids. Trimming took 4 bases from V and 5 from J; bases not matched to a gene: 5. CDR1 and CDR2 from the germline V gene are SQVTM and ANQGSEA. Here the CDR3 reads CSVGASGHNEQFF. The CDR3 region has the DNA TGCAGCGTTGGGGCTAGCGGCCACAATGAGCAGTTCTTC.

This clone was seen more than once but under ten times. The rearrangement uses TRBV5-1 and TRBJ2-1; 9 bases agree with TRBD1. The CDR3 length is 15 residues. CDR1 is SGHRS, CDR2 YFSETQ, per germline. J lost 3 bases, V lost 7 bases, and 8 bases had no gene match. CDR3 residues: CASRQDRGNYNEQFF. For the CDR3, the DNA is TGCGCCAGCCGGCAGGACAGGGGAAACTACAATGAGCAGTTCTTC.